This is a list of T cell receptor beta chains from one sample in a study of blood T cells in healthy people across ages. One entry per CDR3 protein results from TCRdb running MiXCR on the 5' RACE reads. The table shows some 1,800,000 distinct CDR3 sequences, with 30% to 40% occurring only once. The sequencing input was blood. These receptor sequences come from a human donor in good health. CDR3s include the opening cysteine and the closing phenylalanine or tryptophan. Fields, in order: V gene, J gene, D gene, clone size, CDR3 DNA, CDR3 protein. D genes are given only for firm matches. Rows give clone size only sometimes, using once, few, many, or a class for an expanded clone.

>TRBV5-1|TRBJ2-2|TRBD1|NA
TGCGCCAGCAGCCAAAGACAGGGGCCCGGGGAGCTGTTTTTT
CASSQRQGPGELFF
>TRBV11-3|TRBJ2-2|NA|NA
TGTGCCAGCAGCTCTCATTCCACCGGGGAGCTGTTTTTT
CASSSHSTGELFF
>TRBV7-9|TRBJ2-5|NA|NA
TGTGCCAGCAGCTTAGAGGGTTATCCACAAGAGACCCAGTACTTC
CASSLEGYPQETQYF
>TRBV20-1|TRBJ2-7|TRBD1|many
TGCAGTGCTAGGGACACAGGGGGACACTACGAGCAGTACTTC
CSARDTGGHYEQYF
>TRBV29-1|TRBJ2-3|NA|NA
TGCAGCGTTGAACCAAGGTGGAGGGGGTCCGAACTCACAGATACGCAGTATTTT
CSVEPRWRGSELTDTQYF
>TRBV12-3/TRBV12-4|TRBJ2-2|TRBD1|NA
TGTGCCAGCAGTGCCCCAGACAGGGCGAACACCGGGGAGCTGTTTTTT
CASSAPDRANTGELFF
>TRBV12-3/TRBV12-4|TRBJ1-6|NA|NA
TGTGCCAGCAGTTGGGGACGGATCGATAATTCACCCCTCCACTTT
CASSWGRIDNSPLHF
>TRBV29-1|TRBJ2-1|TRBD1|few
TGCAGCGTTTGGGACAGGGGGCATCTTAGTGGCGATGAGCAGTTCTTC
CSVWDRGHLSGDEQFF
>TRBV10-3|TRBJ2-5|TRBD2|few
TGTGCCATCAGTGAAGGGAGTAGCGGGGGAACCTACCAAGAGACCCAGTACTTC
CAISEGSSGGTYQETQYF
>TRBV2|TRBJ2-1|NA|NA
TGTGCCAGCAGTGACCTCCCACCGAGACAGACCTACAATGAGCAGTTCTTC
CASSDLPPRQTYNEQFF
>TRBV20-1|TRBJ1-5|NA|few
TGCAGTGCACAAACAGGGTTTAGCAATCAGCCCCAGCATTTT
CSAQTGFSNQPQHF
>TRBV28|TRBJ1-4|TRBD1|NA
TGTGCCAGCAGTACGGACAGGGGGCTAGAGGAAAAACTGTTTTTT
CASSTDRGLEEKLFF
>TRBV7-9|TRBJ2-2|NA|NA
TGTGCCAGCAGCCCCAGCAGGACGGGGAACGCCGGGGAGCTGTTTTTT
CASSPSRTGNAGELFF
>TRBV7-2|TRBJ1-1|NA|NA
TGTGCCAGCAGCTTAGCTGTGGGGGAAGGAGCTTTCTTT
CASSLAVGEGAFF
>TRBV7-2|TRBJ2-7|TRBD2|NA
TGTGCCAGCAGCTTAGTTCTGTCCAGCGGGGGTAACGAGCAGTACTTC
CASSLVLSSGGNEQYF
>TRBV10-3|TRBJ2-1|NA|few
TGTGCCATCAGTGAGTCATTACTCAGGATCAGCGAGCAGTTCTTC
CAISESLLRISEQFF
>TRBV12-3/TRBV12-4|TRBJ2-1|TRBD2|few
TGTGCCAGCAGATTAGCGGGGGAGTTTTTCAATGAGCAGTTCTTC
CASRLAGEFFNEQFF
>TRBV29-1|TRBJ2-5|NA|many
TGCAGCGTTGAAGGGACCTCGCGTCAAGAGACCCAGTACTTC
CSVEGTSRQETQYF
>TRBV5-8|TRBJ2-7|NA|few
TGTGCCAGCAGCTTGGCGGCGAACTGGGGTTCCTACGAGCAGTACTTC
CASSLAANWGSYEQYF
>TRBV10-3|TRBJ2-7|NA|NA
TGTGCCATCAGTGGACGGGACACTAGTTTCTACGAGCAGTACTTC
CAISGRDTSFYEQYF
>TRBV20-1|TRBJ2-3|TRBD2|few
TGCAGTGCTCTACTAGCGGCTAGCACAGATACGCAGTATTTT
CSALLAASTDTQYF
>TRBV4-3|TRBJ2-1|NA|NA
TGCGCCAGCAGCCCGATTGTAACTAGGTCCCAACGCAATGAGCAGTTCTTC
CASSPIVTRSQRNEQFF
>TRBV29-1|TRBJ2-3|NA|NA
TGCAGCGTGCTCATTAGAGGTGACGGCACAGGTACGCAGTATTTT
CSVLIRGDGTGTQYF
>TRBV28|TRBJ2-7|NA|NA
TGTGCCAGCAGCACAAATCCTAGCTGGTACACCTCCTACGAGCAGTACTTC
CASSTNPSWYTSYEQYF
>TRBV12-3/TRBV12-4|TRBJ2-5|TRBD1|NA
TGTGCCAGCAGCCACCGGGACAGGGGAGTGAGGGAGACCCAGTACTTC
CASSHRDRGVRETQYF
>TRBV27|TRBJ2-1|NA|NA
TGTGCCAACAGCGATGGGACCGGCGTAAACTACAATGAGCAGTTCTTC
CANSDGTGVNYNEQFF
>TRBV28|TRBJ1-2|NA|NA
TGTGCCAGCAGTTTACAGGCAGGGTGGGATGGCTACACCTTC
CASSLQAGWDGYTF
>TRBV7-2|TRBJ2-5|NA|NA
TGTGCCAGCAGTCCTAGCCGGTCCCAAGAGACCCAGTACTTC
CASSPSRSQETQYF
>TRBV3-1|TRBJ2-7|NA|NA
TGTGCCAGCACGAGGGGCCACGAGCAGTACTTC
CASTRGHEQYF
>TRBV15|TRBJ2-3|NA|NA
TGTGCCACCAGCAGAGATTCAGGGGCGCAGGGAGATACGCAGTATTTT
CATSRDSGAQGDTQYF
>TRBV3-1|TRBJ2-3|TRBD2|NA
TGTGCCAGCAGCCAAGATTTAGGACTAGCTCACTCGGTCACAGATACGCAGTATTTT
CASSQDLGLAHSVTDTQYF
>TRBV5-1|TRBJ1-6|NA|many
TGCGCCAGCACCCTGGCAGATAATTCACCCCTCCACTTT
CASTLADNSPLHF
>TRBV6-2/TRBV6-3|TRBJ2-1|NA|NA
TGTGCCAGCATCAGTACCGAGGGTAATGAGCAGTTCTTC
CASISTEGNEQFF
>TRBV9|TRBJ2-1|NA|NA
TGTGCCAGCAGCGTAGCTACGGCCAATGAGCAGTTCTTC
CASSVATANEQFF
>TRBV5-1|TRBJ2-1|TRBD2|NA
TGCGCCAGCAAGGAAATCGGGGGGGGCAATGAGCAGTTCTTC
CASKEIGGGNEQFF
>TRBV20-1|TRBJ1-6|NA|few
TGCAGTGCTCTCGGGCTGCGTAATTCACCCCTCCACTTT
CSALGLRNSPLHF
>TRBV7-2|TRBJ1-1|NA|NA
TGTGCCAGCAGCTTTAGAGTACAGGGAAGTTCTGAAGCTTTCTTT
CASSFRVQGSSEAFF
>TRBV30|TRBJ2-7|NA|NA
TGTGCCTGGAGTGAACAGGGCGGGCAGTACTTC
CAWSEQGGQYF
>TRBV7-9|TRBJ2-1|TRBD1|NA
TGTGCCAGCAGAAATACGATGGACAGGGGGTCCTACAGTGAGCAGTTCTTC
CASRNTMDRGSYSEQFF
>TRBV6-5|TRBJ2-6|NA|few
TGTGCCAGCAGTTACTTAGGCCAGTTCTCTGGGGCCAACGTCCTGACTTTC
CASSYLGQFSGANVLTF
>TRBV6-4|TRBJ2-1|NA|few
TGTGCCAGCAGTGGCGGGACGGGGGTTGAGCAGTTCTTC
CASSGGTGVEQFF